This is a list of T cell receptor beta chains from one sample in a study of OX40 agonist ivuxolimab in advanced cancers. Clones were sequenced by immunoSEQ multiplex PCR, and TCRdb holds only the in-frame ones, with some missing. The profile shows tens of thousands of clones, approximately 84% of them singletons. The sample consisted of CD4+ or CD8+ T cells sorted from blood, taken in a trial of the OX40 agonist ivuxolimab. Every receptor here comes from an adult with an advanced solid tumor such as melanoma, head and neck, liver or kidney cancer. The CDR3 runs from the conserved cysteine through the conserved F or W. The order of the fields is J gene, D gene, V gene, clone size, CDR3 length, CDR3 DNA, CDR3 protein. The D gene is left open where the match is weak. Size is omitted from some rows. Given values are once, few, many or a class for expanded clones.

J gene: TRBJ1-2
D gene: .
V gene: TRBV11-2
clone size: once
CDR3 length: 15
CDR3 DNA: TGTGCCAGCAGCTTAGATAGGGGATCCGGCTATGGCTACACCTTC
CDR3 protein: CASSLDRGSGYGYTF

J gene: TRBJ1-3
D gene: .
V gene: TRBV9
clone size: .
CDR3 length: 18
CDR3 DNA: TGTGCCAGCAGCGTAGGGTTAAAGGTTGGAGATATACGAAACACCATATATTTT
CDR3 protein: CASSVGLKVGDIRNTIYF

J gene: TRBJ1-2
D gene: TRBD1
V gene: TRBV4-1
clone size: .
CDR3 length: 13
CDR3 DNA: TGCGCCAGCAGCCACCGGGACAGGGCCGGCTACACCTTC
CDR3 protein: CASSHRDRAGYTF

J gene: TRBJ2-7
D gene: .
V gene: TRBV18
clone size: .
CDR3 length: 14
CDR3 DNA: TGTGCCAGCTCACCAAGTGGATTAACCTACGAGCAGTACTTC
CDR3 protein: CASSPSGLTYEQYF

J gene: TRBJ2-3
D gene: TRBD1
V gene: TRBV5-1
clone size: .
CDR3 length: 15
CDR3 DNA: TGCGCCAGCAGCTTACAGGGGAAAGGGGCAGATACGCAGTATTTT
CDR3 protein: CASSLQGKGADTQYF

J gene: TRBJ2-2
D gene: .
V gene: TRBV11-3
clone size: .
CDR3 length: 13
CDR3 DNA: TGTGCCAGCAGCTTAGTCTCCTCCGGGGAGCTGTTTTTT
CDR3 protein: CASSLVSSGELFF

J gene: TRBJ2-3
D gene: TRBD2
V gene: TRBV29-1
clone size: .
CDR3 length: 15
CDR3 DNA: TGCAGCGTCAGGCTAGCGGGAGGGTACACAGATACGCAGTATTTT
CDR3 protein: CSVRLAGGYTDTQYF

J gene: TRBJ2-5
D gene: TRBD2
V gene: TRBV4-1
clone size: .
CDR3 length: 17
CDR3 DNA: TGCGCCAGCAGCCAAAGGGGACTAGCGGGAGGTGAAGAGACCCAGTACTTC
CDR3 protein: CASSQRGLAGGEETQYF

J gene: TRBJ1-5
D gene: TRBD1
V gene: TRBV6-6
clone size: .
CDR3 length: 16
CDR3 DNA: TGTGCCAGCAGTCTTCTTAGGACAGGAGCCAATCAGCCCCAGCATTTT
CDR3 protein: CASSLLRTGANQPQHF

J gene: TRBJ2-1
D gene: .
V gene: TRBV11-2
clone size: once
CDR3 length: 17
CDR3 DNA: TGTGCCAGCAGCTTAGGGCTAGGTGGTAGCTCCTACAATGAGCAGTTCTTC
CDR3 protein: CASSLGLGGSSYNEQFF

J gene: TRBJ2-5
D gene: TRBD2
V gene: TRBV6-6
clone size: .
CDR3 length: 16
CDR3 DNA: TGTGCCAGCAGCCCCGGACTAGCGGGAAAGCAAGAGACCCAGTACTTC
CDR3 protein: CASSPGLAGKQETQYF

J gene: TRBJ2-5
D gene: .
V gene: TRBV6-6
clone size: .
CDR3 length: 12
CDR3 DNA: TGTGCCAGCAGTTACTCGGTGGAGACCCAGTACTTC
CDR3 protein: CASSYSVETQYF

J gene: TRBJ1-5
D gene: TRBD1
V gene: TRBV19
clone size: .
CDR3 length: 14
CDR3 DNA: TGTGCCAGTAGGGACAGGGGGCTGGGACAGCCCCAGCATTTT
CDR3 protein: CASRDRGLGQPQHF

J gene: TRBJ1-1
D gene: .
V gene: TRBV2
clone size: .
CDR3 length: 13
CDR3 DNA: TGTGCCAGCAGCGCTGACAGTAACACTGAAGCTTTCTTT
CDR3 protein: CASSADSNTEAFF

J gene: TRBJ2-5
D gene: .
V gene: TRBV7-2
clone size: .
CDR3 length: 14
CDR3 DNA: TGTGCCAGCAGCTTAGCTTACAGGCAAGAGACCCAGTACTTC
CDR3 protein: CASSLAYRQETQYF

J gene: TRBJ2-2
D gene: TRBD1
V gene: TRBV6-6
clone size: .
CDR3 length: 15
CDR3 DNA: TGTGCCAGCATCGACGGGACAGGTGACACCGGGGAGCTGTTTTTT
CDR3 protein: CASIDGTGDTGELFF

J gene: TRBJ1-5
D gene: .
V gene: TRBV6-1
clone size: .
CDR3 length: 14
CDR3 DNA: TGTGCCAGCAGGGGGCATGGGGCAGCGCAGCCCCAGCATTTT
CDR3 protein: CASRGHGAAQPQHF

J gene: TRBJ1-1
D gene: .
V gene: TRBV7-8
clone size: .
CDR3 length: 14
CDR3 DNA: TGTGCCAGCAGCTCGACCCCCTCGAACACTGAAGCTTTCTTT
CDR3 protein: CASSSTPSNTEAFF

J gene: TRBJ2-2
D gene: .
V gene: TRBV27
clone size: .
CDR3 length: 16
CDR3 DNA: TGTGCCAGCACCCCTAAGGGTCAGATAGACACCGGGGAGCTGTTTTTT
CDR3 protein: CASTPKGQIDTGELFF

J gene: TRBJ1-1
D gene: .
V gene: TRBV11-1
clone size: .
CDR3 length: 15
CDR3 DNA: TGTGCCAGCAGCTTAGCTTGGGCAGGGGTTACACAAGCTTTCTTT
CDR3 protein: CASSLAWAGVTQAFF

J gene: TRBJ2-3
D gene: .
V gene: TRBV7-8
clone size: once
CDR3 length: 15
CDR3 DNA: TGTGCCAGCAGCTTAGGGGGGGCCAGCACAGATACGCAGTATTTT
CDR3 protein: CASSLGGASTDTQYF

J gene: TRBJ2-1
D gene: TRBD2
V gene: TRBV11-2
clone size: .
CDR3 length: 15
CDR3 DNA: TGTGCCAGCAGCTCTCTAGCGGGAAGGGGGAATGAGCAGTTCTTC
CDR3 protein: CASSSLAGRGNEQFF

J gene: TRBJ2-3
D gene: TRBD2
V gene: TRBV27
clone size: .
CDR3 length: 16
CDR3 DNA: TGTGCCAGCAGTTTAGGCTCGGGGGGGCCGACAGATACGCAGTATTTT
CDR3 protein: CASSLGSGGPTDTQYF

J gene: TRBJ2-1
D gene: .
V gene: TRBV13
clone size: .
CDR3 length: 12
CDR3 DNA: TGTGCCAGCAGCTTAGGGCGAGAAGGGCAGTTCTTC
CDR3 protein: CASSLGREGQFF

J gene: TRBJ2-7
D gene: .
V gene: TRBV7-9
clone size: once
CDR3 length: 12
CDR3 DNA: TGTGCCAGCAGCTTAATGTCATACGAGCAGTACTTC
CDR3 protein: CASSLMSYEQYF

J gene: TRBJ1-2
D gene: .
V gene: TRBV12-5
clone size: .
CDR3 length: 12
CDR3 DNA: TGTGCTAGTAGTTCGGAGAACTATGGCTACACCTTC
CDR3 protein: CASSSENYGYTF

J gene: TRBJ2-2
D gene: .
V gene: TRBV9
clone size: .
CDR3 length: 13
CDR3 DNA: TGTGCCAGCAGCGTAGTGGACACCGGGGGGCTGTTTTTT
CDR3 protein: CASSVVDTGGLFF

J gene: TRBJ2-2
D gene: TRBD2
V gene: TRBV6-5
clone size: .
CDR3 length: 16
CDR3 DNA: TGTGCCAGCAGTTACTCGGCTAGCGGGTGGACCGGGGAGCTGTTTTTT
CDR3 protein: CASSYSASGWTGELFF

J gene: TRBJ2-5
D gene: .
V gene: TRBV30
clone size: .
CDR3 length: 15
CDR3 DNA: TGTGCCTGGCGCCTCAAACAAACAAGACAAGAGACCCAGTACTTC
CDR3 protein: CAWRLKQTRQETQYF

J gene: TRBJ2-2
D gene: .
V gene: TRBV15
clone size: .
CDR3 length: 18
CDR3 DNA: TGTGCCACCAGCAGAGATCGAATTGGGGGGCCGAACACCGGGGAGCTGTTTTTT
CDR3 protein: CATSRDRIGGPNTGELFF

J gene: TRBJ2-4
D gene: TRBD1
V gene: TRBV6-5
clone size: .
CDR3 length: 14
CDR3 DNA: TGTGCCAGCAGCCGTGAACAGGGGGCGGACATTCAGTACTTC
CDR3 protein: CASSREQGADIQYF

J gene: TRBJ1-5
D gene: .
V gene: TRBV15
clone size: few
CDR3 length: 17
CDR3 DNA: TGTGCCACCAGCAAACGCCGGCCGGGGACGGACCATCAGCCCCAGCATTTT
CDR3 protein: CATSKRRPGTDHQPQHF

J gene: TRBJ2-3
D gene: .
V gene: TRBV7-3
clone size: .
CDR3 length: 15
CDR3 DNA: TGTGCCAGCAGCTTTAGTCCAGGGGACTCAGATACGCAGTATTTT
CDR3 protein: CASSFSPGDSDTQYF

J gene: TRBJ2-2
D gene: .
V gene: TRBV7-8
clone size: .
CDR3 length: 13
CDR3 DNA: TGTGCCAGCAGCGTAGGTGGTTCGGGGGAGCTGTTTTTT
CDR3 protein: CASSVGGSGELFF

J gene: TRBJ2-1
D gene: TRBD2
V gene: TRBV6-5
clone size: .
CDR3 length: 15
CDR3 DNA: TGTGCCAGCAGTTACGATGCTAGCGGACGCGGTGAGCAGTTCTTC
CDR3 protein: CASSYDASGRGEQFF

J gene: TRBJ1-1
D gene: .
V gene: TRBV11-2
clone size: few
CDR3 length: 12
CDR3 DNA: TGTGCCAGCAGCTTTTCCATTCGGGGAGCTTTCTTT
CDR3 protein: CASSFSIRGAFF

J gene: TRBJ2-1
D gene: .
V gene: TRBV6-5
clone size: .
CDR3 length: 16
CDR3 DNA: TGTGCCAGCAGTTACCGGAGGACCGGTTCCTACAATGAGCAGTTCTTC
CDR3 protein: CASSYRRTGSYNEQFF

J gene: TRBJ2-5
D gene: .
V gene: TRBV2
clone size: .
CDR3 length: 13
CDR3 DNA: TGTGCCAGCAGGGAGACTAGTGGGGCGACCCAGTACTTC
CDR3 protein: CASRETSGATQYF

J gene: TRBJ2-5
D gene: .
V gene: TRBV25-1
clone size: .
CDR3 length: 18
CDR3 DNA: TGTGCCAGCAGTGCCCTGGGAGTTAATGGGGGGCGCGGGGAGGGCCAGTACTTC
CDR3 protein: CASSALGVNGGRGEGQYF

J gene: TRBJ1-2
D gene: .
V gene: TRBV30
clone size: once
CDR3 length: 13
CDR3 DNA: TGTGCCTGGAGTGTAGGGGGGGCGCGTGGCTACACCTTC
CDR3 protein: CAWSVGGARGYTF

J gene: TRBJ1-3
D gene: .
V gene: TRBV11-1
clone size: .
CDR3 length: 16
CDR3 DNA: TGTGCCAGCAGCTACCGACAGAGCGCTAAGGGAAACACCATATATTTT
CDR3 protein: CASSYRQSAKGNTIYF

J gene: TRBJ1-1
D gene: .
V gene: TRBV19
clone size: .
CDR3 length: 15
CDR3 DNA: TGTGCCAGTACTCGCCTTGGGGAGGGGGACACTGAAGCTTTCTTT
CDR3 protein: CASTRLGEGDTEAFF

J gene: TRBJ2-2
D gene: .
V gene: TRBV6-5
clone size: .
CDR3 length: 15
CDR3 DNA: TGTGCCAGCAGTTTTGACACCGCGAACACCGGGGAGCTGTTTTTT
CDR3 protein: CASSFDTANTGELFF

J gene: TRBJ1-4
D gene: TRBD1
V gene: TRBV7-2
clone size: .
CDR3 length: 15
CDR3 DNA: TGTGCCAGCAGCTCAGAGGACAGGAAGAATGAAAAACTGTTTTTT
CDR3 protein: CASSSEDRKNEKLFF

J gene: TRBJ1-3
D gene: .
V gene: TRBV6-6
clone size: .
CDR3 length: 12
CDR3 DNA: TGTGCCAGCAGTATGGAGTCAAACACCATATATTTT
CDR3 protein: CASSMESNTIYF

J gene: TRBJ1-5
D gene: .
V gene: TRBV5-6
clone size: .
CDR3 length: 14
CDR3 DNA: TGTGCCAGCAGCTTGGAAAGGGACAATCAGCCCCAGCATTTT
CDR3 protein: CASSLERDNQPQHF

J gene: TRBJ1-4
D gene: .
V gene: TRBV5-6
clone size: .
CDR3 length: 18
CDR3 DNA: TGTGCCAGCAGCCTGGGCAGGGAGCGTTACAACTCTAATGAAAAACTGTTTTTT
CDR3 protein: CASSLGRERYNSNEKLFF

J gene: TRBJ2-1
D gene: .
V gene: TRBV19
clone size: .
CDR3 length: 11
CDR3 DNA: TGTGCCAGTAGCACCTTCAATGAGCAGTTCTTC
CDR3 protein: CASSTFNEQFF

J gene: TRBJ2-5
D gene: TRBD2
V gene: TRBV11-3
clone size: .
CDR3 length: 18
CDR3 DNA: TGTGCCAGCAGCTTAGATCCCCGGGACTACCAGTACCAAGAGACCCAGTACTTC
CDR3 protein: CASSLDPRDYQYQETQYF

J gene: TRBJ2-2
D gene: .
V gene: TRBV29-1
clone size: few
CDR3 length: 15
CDR3 DNA: TGCAGCGTCCCTGCCTCAGACGCGAACACCGGGGAGCTGTTTTTT
CDR3 protein: CSVPASDANTGELFF